This T cell receptor (beta chain) was captured in a study of T cell responses to AZD1222 COVID-19 vaccine. The CDR3 is made up of 14 amino acids. V was shortened by 6 bases and J by 2 bases, with 13 bases between the two germline ends. Germline V gene data show CDR1 as LGHDT and CDR2 as YNNKEL (reference sequence). Here immunoSEQ multiplex PCR was the method, and the copy in TCRdb shows in-frame clones only, minus some. The sample records under 95,000 clones, around nine tenths being singletons. The sequence came from an adult in good health. The sequenced sample was peripheral blood, obtained on day 0 of AZD1222 vaccination. The gene calls are TRBV3-1 (or the pseudogene TRBV3-2) and TRBJ1-1; D is undetermined. In DNA, the CDR3 is TGTGCCAGCAGGACCACCGGGCCTAACACTGAAGCTTTCTTT. Residues: CASRTTGPNTEAFF.